The T cell receptor beta chain under discussion was sequenced for a study of CD8+ T cells in alopecia areata. Study-level information: After 6 to 18 months of tofacitinib, follow-up continued 6 months off drug. Study observations and caveats: Elevated clonality characterized lesional scalp relative to normal scalp, particularly in alopecia totalis/universalis. Scalp sequencing captures resident alphabeta T cells of normal skin too.

This clone was counted only a few times. The antigen is unknown. The CDR3 spans 12 residues. V was cut by 6 bases and J by 1 base, with 6 bases left in between. Germline V gives CDR1 SEHNR, CDR2 FQNEAQ (reference sequence). Extraction of RNA preceded its reverse transcription into cDNA, which served as the sequencing template. Data came from immunoSEQ multiplex PCR; TCRdb stores just in-frame clones and leaves some out. The top ten clones hold approximately 3% of a sample with 100,000 to 150,000 clones, roughly two fifths of them seen once. PBMCs provided sorted CD4+ and CD8+ T cells. This chain uses TRBV7-9 with TRBJ2-5, with D uncertain. Sequencing used CD4+ T cells sorted from blood. The clonotype comes from a human donor with alopecia areata. Here the CDR3 reads CASRRVQETQYF. The DNA of the CDR3 is TGTGCCAGCAGAAGGGTCCAAGAGACCCAGTACTTC.